Shown below are 7 T cell receptor beta chains from a single sample sequenced in a study of shared clonotypes between healthy human individuals. Profiling relied on immunoSEQ multiplex PCR, and the TCRdb table lists in-frame clones only, not all of them. The profile shows about 1.9 million clones, 93% of them singletons. Selected positively for CCR7 and CD45RO-negative, naive CD8 cells excluded terminally differentiated effector memory CD45RA+ cells. Sequenced: naive CD8+ T cells from PBMCs. All receptors derive from a man aged 18 to 30 in good health. Some clones in this sample may be carry-over from other donors' samples.

V is TRBV7-8 and J is TRBJ2-1; 11 bases fit TRBD2. V lost 4 bases to trimming and J lost 9 bases; unmatched junction nucleotides: 11. This CDR3 spans 16 amino acids. Germline V gene sequence: CDR1 SGHVS, CDR2 FQNEAQ. The CDR3 reads CASSSKPSGRLREQFF. The CDR3 DNA reads as TGTGCCAGCAGCTCGAAACCTAGCGGGAGGTTGCGTGAGCAGTTCTTC. Complete variable domain (other parts from reference TRBV7-8 and TRBJ2-1): GAGVSQSPRYKVAKRGQDVALRCDPISGHVSLFWYQQALGQGPEFLTYFQNEAQLDKSGLPSDRFFAERPEGSVSTLKIQRTQQEDSAVYLCASSSKPSGRLREQFFGPGTRLTVL.

The V gene is TRBV7-9, the J gene TRBJ1-1; D might be TRBD1 (5 bases). Germline values: CDR1 SEHNR, CDR2 FQNEAQ (reference sequence). V was shortened by 7 bases and J by 8 bases, with 14 bases between the two germline ends. The CDR3 has 12 amino acids. CDR3 sequence reads: CASNGGAGEAFF. CDR3 coding DNA: TGTGCCAGCAACGGAGGGGCGGGGGAAGCTTTCTTT.

V gene TRBV4-1 combines with J gene TRBJ2-7, with TRBD2 matching over 11 bases. The CDR3 is 16 amino acids. CDR1 is MGHRA and CDR2 is YSYEKL in the germline V gene. Losses at the gene ends were 0 bases for V and 4 bases for J; bases not matched to a gene: 5. The CDR3 region has the DNA TGCGCCAGCAGCCAAGACTCTAGCGGGAGGAATTACGAGCAGTACTTC. Translating it yields CASSQDSSGRNYEQYF.

The CDR3 reads CASSESGLAVFPRNEQFF. The CDR3 bases are TGTGCCAGCAGCGAGTCGGGACTAGCGGTATTCCCCCGGAATGAGCAGTTCTTC. This sequence joins TRBV11-2 and TRBJ2-1; 11 nucleotides agree with TRBD2. The V and J ends lost 5 bases and 7 bases, in that order; junction bases with no gene match: 16. The CDR3 covers 18 residues. Germline V gene sequence: CDR1 SGHAT, CDR2 FQNNGV.

The chain is built from TRBV28 and TRBJ2-6; D not resolved. The V end lost 5 bases, the J end lost 1 base, and 9 bases lay between the germline ends. This CDR3 is built from 15 residues. Germline CDR1 is MDHEN and CDR2 is SYDVKM. The CDR3 DNA reads TGTGCCAGCAGTCGTAGGAAATCTGGGGCCAACGTCCTGACTTTC. This sequence encodes CASSRRKSGANVLTF.

The rearrangement uses TRBV27 and TRBJ2-1; 11 bases match TRBD2. This CDR3 region has 16 residues. V was pared by 5 bases and J by 1 base, with 4 bases of the junction left unmatched. Germline V lookup: CDR1 MNHEY, CDR2 SMNVEV (reference sequence). CDR3 bases: TGTGCCAGCAGTCCCCGACTAGCGGGGTCCTACAATGAGCAGTTCTTC. It translates to CASSPRLAGSYNEQFF.

J is TRBJ2-1 and V is TRBV7-9; the D call may be TRBD1 or TRBD2 (5 bases each). V was shortened by 5 bases and J by 8 bases, with 19 bases between the two germline ends. Germline V gives CDR1 SEHNR, CDR2 FQNEAQ (reference sequence). The CDR3 contains 15 residues. The CDR3 bases are TGTGCCAGCAGCCCCCGGGACGGTGGGGTTCATGAGCAGTTCTTC. Its translation is CASSPRDGGVHEQFF.